A single sample gave rise to the 29 T cell receptor beta chains below, sequenced in a study of T-cell reconstitution after alpha-beta-depleted transplantation in children. TCRbeta library preparation incorporated unique molecular identifiers. TCRdb re-analysed the PCR reads in MiXCR, keeping a single row per CDR3 protein. The sample consists of 380,000 or so distinct CDR3 sequences, 13% of them appearing once. The sequencing here drew on PBMCs, taken from the stem cell graft. The receptor set was obtained from a human donor who donated a stem cell graft to a child with Fanconi anemia.

In this sample, this clonotype turned up a few times. CDR3 loop: CSVLRGTDTQYF. The CDR3 bases are TGCAGTGTGCTTCGGGGCACAGATACGCAGTATTTT. The V call is TRBV20-1, the J call TRBJ2-3; D is ambiguous. The germline V gene encodes CDR1 DFQATT and CDR2 SNEGSKA (reference sequence). The V end was cut by 7 bases, the J end by 1 base, with 9 bases between. The CDR3 sequence is 12 residues long.

This clonotype showed up many times. V usage is TRBV2 and J usage is TRBJ1-4; 10 bases are a match to TRBD1. CDR1 and CDR2 (germline): SNHLY, FYNNEI. V lost 7 bases to trimming and J lost 6 bases; unmatched junction nucleotides: 5. This CDR3 region has 14 residues. As DNA, the CDR3 is TGTGCCAGCACAGGGGGACAGGGGTATGAAAAACTGTTTTTT. Translating gives CASTGGQGYEKLFF.

V and J are TRBV11-1 and TRBJ2-5, with D possibly being TRBD1 (5 bases). Germline V gives CDR1 SGHAT, CDR2 FQDESV (reference sequence). CDR3 length: 16 amino acids. Trimming removed 2 bases from V and 2 bases from J, with 15 bases in between. Here the CDR3 reads CASSLMEQVDQETQYF. The CDR3 DNA reads TGTGCCAGCAGCTTAATGGAACAGGTGGATCAAGAGACCCAGTACTTC.

The chain recombines TRBV7-2 with TRBJ2-1; D remains unclear. The CDR3 is made up of 12 amino acids. The V end lost 3 bases, the J end lost 10 bases, and 10 bases lay between the germline ends. The germline CDR1 and CDR2 sequences are SGHTA and FQGNSA. CDR3 sequence reads: CASSFFSREQFF. The CDR3 DNA is TGTGCCAGCAGCTTCTTCAGTAGGGAGCAGTTCTTC.

The chain has TRBV11-2 and TRBJ2-1; D remains ambiguous. Germline lookup yields CDR1 SGHAT and CDR2 FQNNGV. This CDR3 spans 15 amino acids. V dropped 4 bases and J dropped 7 bases, with 17 bases sitting between them. The CDR3 DNA follows: TGTGCCAGCAGCTATATCGGGTCGGTGGCGAATGAGCAGTTCTTC. Amino acid sequence: CASSYIGSVANEQFF. Full variable domain (outside the CDR3, taken from reference TRBV11-2 and TRBJ2-1): EAGVAQSPRYKIIEKRQSVAFWCNPISGHATLYWYQQILGQGPKLLIQFQNNGVVDDSQLPKDRFSAERLKGVDSTLKIQPAKLEDSAVYLCASSYIGSVANEQFFGPGTRLTVL.

This chain links TRBV29-1 with TRBJ1-2; 8 bases are a match to TRBD1. The CDR3 extends over 14 amino acids. CDR1 and CDR2 (germline): SQVTM, ANQGSEA. The V gene end was trimmed by 4 bases and the J gene end by 5 bases; junction bases not matched to a gene: 9. The CDR3 nucleotides are TGCAGCGTTGTGGACAGGGAGGGTGGTTATGGCTACACCTTC. Protein: CSVVDREGGYGYTF.

This clonotype has a count of ten or more. This sequence joins TRBV10-2 and TRBJ2-1; TRBD1 matches 11 bases. V shed 6 bases, J shed 9 bases, and the junction held 4 bases outside the gene matches. From germline, CDR1 is WSHSY and CDR2 SAAADI. CDR3 length: 13 residues. CDR3 residues: CASRDRGHFEQFF. The CDR3 region has the DNA TGCGCCAGCAGGGACAGGGGGCACTTTGAGCAGTTCTTC.

The V and J genes are TRBV5-1 and TRBJ2-5, with TRBD2 matching 8 bases. With 4 bases clipped from V and 4 bases from J, the junction kept 9 bases outside the gene matches. CDR1 is SGHRS and CDR2 is YFSETQ in the germline V gene. The CDR3 has 15 amino acids. The CDR3: CASSRTLAGTETQYF. CDR3 DNA sequence: TGCGCCAGCAGCCGGACGCTAGCGGGTACAGAGACCCAGTACTTC.

This sequence joins TRBV7-9 and TRBJ2-6, with D hard to call. Trimming stripped 5 bases from V and 4 bases from J, with 9 bases between. The length of the CDR3 is 14 residues. Looked up from germline, CDR1 is SEHNR and CDR2 is FQNEAQ (reference sequence). This chain's CDR3 is CASSPPVGANVLTF. The CDR3, as DNA: TGTGCCAGCAGCCCCCCGGTAGGGGCCAACGTCCTGACTTTC.

The chain is built from TRBV12-3 or TRBV12-4 and TRBJ1-2; TRBD1 matches 7 bases. J lost 8 bases, V lost 3 bases, and 6 bases had no gene match. The CDR3 covers 13 residues. The DNA for the CDR3 is TGTGCCAGCAGTTTCAGACAGGGATACGGCTACACCTTC. This codes for CASSFRQGYGYTF.

Ten or more counts support this clonotype. The rearrangement joins TRBV20-1 to TRBJ2-2; no clear D. The CDR3 length is 14 residues. V lost 3 bases to trimming and J lost 0 bases, with 8 bases between them. Germline V lookup: CDR1 DFQATT, CDR2 SNEGSKA (reference sequence). The chain's CDR3 is CSASVGSNTGELFF. CDR3 DNA: TGCAGTGCTAGTGTCGGGTCGAACACCGGGGAGCTGTTTTTT.

This clonotype was detected ten times or more. The CDR3 is CASSFSHAGDTQYF. CDR3 nucleotides: TGTGCCAGCAGCTTTAGTCACGCTGGAGATACGCAGTATTTT. The rearrangement joins TRBV5-6 to TRBJ2-3; D gene uncertain. CDR1 SGHDT and CDR2 YYEEEE come from the germline V gene. The CDR3 runs to 14 residues. The V end was cut by 2 bases, the J end by 5 bases, with 12 bases between.

This rearrangement joins TRBV4-3 to TRBJ1-2; D not resolved. Germline CDR1 reads LGHNA; CDR2 reads YSLEER. This CDR3 spans 12 amino acids. Trimming stripped 0 bases from V and 3 bases from J, with 2 bases between. This chain's CDR3 is CASSQDDYGYTF. The CDR3 DNA is TGCGCCAGCAGCCAAGACGACTATGGCTACACCTTC.

This chain joins TRBV4-3 and TRBJ1-2; possible D gene TRBD1, 5 bases. Germline assignment: CDR1 LGHNA and CDR2 YSLEER. V was shortened by 0 bases and J by 10 bases, with 21 bases between the two germline ends. CDR3 length: 16 residues. This CDR3 reads CASSQESAGLLNYYTF. For the CDR3, the DNA is TGCGCCAGCAGCCAAGAGTCCGCGGGGCTCCTCAATTACTACACCTTC.

The CDR3 coding sequence is TGCGCCAGCAGCTTGGATGACGGAGGCCTACGAAACACCATATATTTT. This codes for CASSLDDGGLRNTIYF. The chain uses TRBV5-1 and TRBJ1-3; D uncertain. The germline V gene encodes CDR1 SGHRS and CDR2 YFSETQ. V lost 0 bases, J lost 5 bases, and 15 bases lay in between. The CDR3 contains 16 residues.

The V gene is TRBV12-3 or TRBV12-4, the J gene TRBJ2-7; D might be TRBD1 (7 bases). The V and J ends lost 8 bases and 4 bases respectively, with 12 bases between them. The CDR3 extends over 12 amino acids. The CDR3 here is CASGGTAYEQYF. CDR3 nucleotide sequence: TGTGCCAGCGGAGGGACAGCTTACGAGCAGTACTTC.

The table lists this clonotype with many counts. The rearrangement joins TRBV6-1 to TRBJ2-2; 8 nucleotides align to TRBD1. The CDR3 loop spans 15 amino acids. Germline V gene data show CDR1 as MNHNS and CDR2 as SASEGT. Trimming removed 5 bases from V and 4 bases from J; junction bases left unmatched: 6. The CDR3 loop reads CASSRGQGFTGELFF. The CDR3 DNA follows: TGTGCCAGCAGTCGCGGACAGGGCTTCACCGGGGAGCTGTTTTTT.

This clonotype was observed many times. J is TRBJ2-7 and V is TRBV10-3, with a tentative D call TRBD1 (5 bases). The V gene's germline CDR1 is ENHRY and CDR2 SYGVKD. The V end was cut by 5 bases, the J end by 5 bases, with 13 bases between. The CDR3 contains 13 residues. As DNA, the CDR3 is TGTGCCATCAGTTCAAGGGGAATGGACGAGCAGTACTTC. Encoded protein: CAISSRGMDEQYF.

V and J are TRBV2 and TRBJ1-2, with D possibly matching TRBD1 (5 bases). The CDR3 consists of 13 residues. V lost 7 bases and J 4 bases, leaving 13 bases between the germline ends. The germline CDR1 and CDR2 sequences are SNHLY and FYNNEI. CDR3 residues: CASIDSPRYGYTF. The CDR3 DNA follows: TGTGCCAGCATCGACAGTCCTCGCTATGGCTACACCTTC.

The chain links TRBV9 to TRBJ2-3; the D call may be TRBD1 or TRBD2 (5 bases each). V was shortened by 5 bases and J by 2 bases, with 21 bases between the two germline ends. Germline V gives CDR1 SGDLS, CDR2 YYNGEE. The CDR3 totals 17 residues. The CDR3 protein is CASSLEIGAASTDTQYF. The CDR3 nucleotides are TGTGCCAGCAGTCTAGAAATCGGGGCCGCCTCCACAGATACGCAGTATTTT.

There are many counts of this clonotype. CDR3 sequence (DNA): TGTGCCAGCAGCTCCTCCACCGGGGAGCTGTTTTTT. Protein product: CASSSSTGELFF. This chain links TRBV7-2 with TRBJ2-2, with D unclear. V was trimmed by 4 bases and J by 4 bases, leaving 4 bases between them. The germline CDR1 and CDR2 sequences are SGHTA and FQGNSA. This CDR3 is 12 amino acids long.

This clonotype turned up a few times. The chain has TRBV4-3 and TRBJ2-3; 10 bases align to TRBD2. Germline loops: CDR1 LGHNA, CDR2 YSLEER. There are 16 residues in the CDR3. J gave up 1 base and V 5 bases, and 6 bases lay outside the gene matches. CDR3 sequence: CASSASGTSGTDTQYF. The CDR3 DNA follows: TGCGCCAGCAGCGCCTCCGGGACTAGCGGCACAGATACGCAGTATTTT.

This clonotype was recorded many times. The rearrangement links TRBV5-1 to TRBJ2-3; possibly TRBD2 for D (5 bases). The germline CDR1 and CDR2 sequences are SGHRS and YFSETQ. V lost 1 base and J 0 bases, leaving 12 bases between the germline ends. The CDR3 consists of 16 residues. CDR3 in amino acids: CASSLLAYPSTDTQYF. The DNA for the CDR3 is TGCGCCAGCAGCTTGTTAGCGTATCCGAGCACAGATACGCAGTATTTT. The complete variable domain, with remaining parts taken from reference TRBV5-1 and TRBJ2-3, reads KAGVTQTPRYLIKTRGQQVTLSCSPISGHRSVSWYQQTPGQGLQFLFEYFSETQRNKGNFPGRFSGRQFSNSRSEMNVSTLELGDSALYLCASSLLAYPSTDTQYFGPGTRLTVL.

The chain uses TRBV9 and TRBJ1-5; D possibly corresponds to TRBD1 (5 bases). Germline CDR1 reads SGDLS; CDR2 reads YYNGEE. This CDR3 spans 17 amino acids. Trimming removed 1 base from V and 6 bases from J, with 20 bases in between. The CDR3 is CASSVLGVVRVCQPQHF. For the CDR3, the DNA is TGTGCCAGCAGCGTACTTGGGGTGGTCAGGGTCTGTCAGCCCCAGCATTTT.

In this sample, this clonotype turned up many times. The J gene is TRBJ1-2, the V gene TRBV30, with TRBD1 as a possible D gene (6 bases). In germline, CDR1 is GTSNPN, CDR2 SVGIG (reference sequence). Trimming pared 3 bases from V and 8 bases from J, leaving 16 bases between. This CDR3 has 13 amino acids. CDR3 sequence: CAWSVQGTEGYTF. DNA for the CDR3: TGTGCCTGGAGCGTACAGGGAACCGAAGGCTACACCTTC.

The chain uses TRBV6-1 and TRBJ1-2; D is possibly TRBD1 (6 bases). Germline V lookup: CDR1 MNHNS, CDR2 SASEGT. V was cut by 6 bases and J by 2 bases, with 7 bases left in between. The CDR3 has 12 residues. The chain's CDR3 is CASRDRNYGYTF. CDR3 DNA: TGTGCCAGCAGGGACAGAAACTATGGCTACACCTTC.

V gene TRBV5-1 combines with J gene TRBJ1-1; D remains unclear. Looked up from germline, CDR1 is SGHRS and CDR2 is YFSETQ. The CDR3 extends over 13 amino acids. The V end was cut by 3 bases, the J end by 2 bases, with 8 bases between. CDR3: CASSYTSNTEAFF. Here the CDR3 DNA reads TGCGCCAGCAGCTACACGAGCAACACTGAAGCTTTCTTT.

The CDR3: CASSLAWGTREKLFF. DNA for the CDR3: TGTGCCAGCAGCTTGGCCTGGGGAACTCGTGAAAAACTGTTTTTT. The chain joins TRBV5-5 to TRBJ1-4; D not certain. Looked up from germline, CDR1 is SGHKS and CDR2 is YYEKEE (reference sequence). V dropped 0 bases and J dropped 7 bases, with 13 bases sitting between them. CDR3 length: 15 residues.

This clonotype was picked up a small number of times. The V and J genes are TRBV7-2 and TRBJ2-5; D gene uncertain. Germline loops: CDR1 SGHTA, CDR2 FQGNSA. V lost 4 bases to trimming and J lost 4 bases, with 13 bases between them. The length of the CDR3 is 14 residues. The CDR3 bases are TGTGCCAGCAGCTCGCTAGTTTTCGGAGAGACCCAGTACTTC. Translating gives CASSSLVFGETQYF.